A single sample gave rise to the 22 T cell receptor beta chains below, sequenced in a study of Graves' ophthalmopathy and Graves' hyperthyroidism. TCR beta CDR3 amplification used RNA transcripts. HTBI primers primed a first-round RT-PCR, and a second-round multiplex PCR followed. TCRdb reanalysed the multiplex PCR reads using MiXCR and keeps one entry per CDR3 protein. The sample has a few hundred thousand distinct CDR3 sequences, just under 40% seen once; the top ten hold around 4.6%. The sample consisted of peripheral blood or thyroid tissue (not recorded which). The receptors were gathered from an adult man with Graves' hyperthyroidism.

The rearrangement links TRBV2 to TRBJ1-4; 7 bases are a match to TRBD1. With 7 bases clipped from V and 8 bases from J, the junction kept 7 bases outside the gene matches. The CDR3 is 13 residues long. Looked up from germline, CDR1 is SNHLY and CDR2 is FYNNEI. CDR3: CASTTGVEEKLFF. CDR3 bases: TGTGCCAGCACAACAGGGGTGGAGGAAAAACTGTTTTTT.

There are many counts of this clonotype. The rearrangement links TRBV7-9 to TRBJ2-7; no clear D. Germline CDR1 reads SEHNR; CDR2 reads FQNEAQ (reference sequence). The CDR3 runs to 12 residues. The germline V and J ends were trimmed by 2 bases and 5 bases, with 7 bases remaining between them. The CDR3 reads CASSLIGDEQYF. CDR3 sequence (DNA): TGTGCCAGCAGCTTAATTGGAGACGAGCAGTACTTC.

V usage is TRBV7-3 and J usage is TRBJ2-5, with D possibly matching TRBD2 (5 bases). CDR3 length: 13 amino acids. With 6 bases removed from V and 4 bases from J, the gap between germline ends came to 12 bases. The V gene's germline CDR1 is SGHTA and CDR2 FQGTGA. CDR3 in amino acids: CASSYSEVETQYF. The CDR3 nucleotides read TGTGCCAGCAGTTACTCGGAGGTAGAGACCCAGTACTTC.

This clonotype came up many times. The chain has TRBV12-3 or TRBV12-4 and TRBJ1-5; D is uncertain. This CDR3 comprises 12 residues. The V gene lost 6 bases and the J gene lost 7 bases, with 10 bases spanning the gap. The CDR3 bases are TGTGCCAGCAGCCTCAAGACCCAGCCCCAGCATTTT. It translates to CASSLKTQPQHF.

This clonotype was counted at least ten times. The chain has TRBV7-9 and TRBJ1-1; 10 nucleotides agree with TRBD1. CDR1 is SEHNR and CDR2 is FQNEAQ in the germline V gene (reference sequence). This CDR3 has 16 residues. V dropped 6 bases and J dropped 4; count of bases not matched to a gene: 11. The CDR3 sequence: CASSHRDRGPGTEAFF. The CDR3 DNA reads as TGTGCCAGCAGTCACCGGGACAGGGGTCCTGGCACTGAAGCTTTCTTT.

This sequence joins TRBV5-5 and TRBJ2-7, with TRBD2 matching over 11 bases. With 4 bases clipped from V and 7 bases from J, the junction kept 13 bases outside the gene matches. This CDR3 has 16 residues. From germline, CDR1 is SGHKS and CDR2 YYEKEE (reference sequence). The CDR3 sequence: CASSLSPGLADNEQYF. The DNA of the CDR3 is TGTGCCAGCAGCCTGTCACCGGGACTAGCGGACAATGAGCAGTACTTC. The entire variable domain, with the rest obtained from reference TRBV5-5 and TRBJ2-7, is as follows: DAGVTQSPTHLIKTRGQQVTLRCSPISGHKSVSWYQQVLGQGPQFIFQYYEKEERGRGNFPDRFSARQFPNYSSELNVNALLLGDSALYLCASSLSPGLADNEQYFGPGTRLTVT.

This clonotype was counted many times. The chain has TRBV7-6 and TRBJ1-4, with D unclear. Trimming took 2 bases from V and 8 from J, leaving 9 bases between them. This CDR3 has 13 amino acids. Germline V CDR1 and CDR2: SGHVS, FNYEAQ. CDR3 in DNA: TGTGCCAGCAGCTTAATGACACAAGAAAAACTGTTTTTT. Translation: CASSLMTQEKLFF.

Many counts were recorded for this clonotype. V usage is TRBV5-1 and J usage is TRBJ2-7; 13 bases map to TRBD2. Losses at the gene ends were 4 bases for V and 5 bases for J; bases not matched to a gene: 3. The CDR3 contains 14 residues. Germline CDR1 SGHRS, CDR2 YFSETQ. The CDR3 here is CASSGLAGADEQYF. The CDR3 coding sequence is TGCGCCAGCAGCGGACTAGCGGGAGCGGACGAGCAGTACTTC. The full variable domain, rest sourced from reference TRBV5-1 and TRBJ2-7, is KAGVTQTPRYLIKTRGQQVTLSCSPISGHRSVSWYQQTPGQGLQFLFEYFSETQRNKGNFPGRFSGRQFSNSRSEMNVSTLELGDSALYLCASSGLAGADEQYFGPGTRLTVT.

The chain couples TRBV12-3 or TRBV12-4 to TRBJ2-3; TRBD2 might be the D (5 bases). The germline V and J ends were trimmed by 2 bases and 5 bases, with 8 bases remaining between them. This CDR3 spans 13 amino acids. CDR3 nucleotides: TGTGCCAGCAGTTTATTGGGGAGAGATACGCAGTATTTT. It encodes CASSLLGRDTQYF.

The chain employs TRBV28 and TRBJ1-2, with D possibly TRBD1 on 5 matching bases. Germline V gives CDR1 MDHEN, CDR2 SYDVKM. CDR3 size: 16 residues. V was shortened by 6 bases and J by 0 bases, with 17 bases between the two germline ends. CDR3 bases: TGTGCCAGCAGGTCTTTCCAGGGTGTAGCTAACTATGGCTACACCTTC. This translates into CASRSFQGVANYGYTF.

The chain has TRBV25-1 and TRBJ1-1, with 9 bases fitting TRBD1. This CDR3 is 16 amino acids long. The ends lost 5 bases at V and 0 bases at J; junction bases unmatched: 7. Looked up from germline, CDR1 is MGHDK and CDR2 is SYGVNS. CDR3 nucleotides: TGTGCCAGCAGTTTACGGACAGGGGCGATGAACACTGAAGCTTTCTTT. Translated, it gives CASSLRTGAMNTEAFF.

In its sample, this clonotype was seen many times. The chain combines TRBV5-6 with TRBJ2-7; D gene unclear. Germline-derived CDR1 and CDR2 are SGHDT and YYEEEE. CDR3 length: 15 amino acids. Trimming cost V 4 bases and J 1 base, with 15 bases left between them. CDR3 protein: CASSGASRRSYEQYF. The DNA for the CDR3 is TGTGCCAGCAGCGGAGCCTCCAGACGTTCCTACGAGCAGTACTTC.

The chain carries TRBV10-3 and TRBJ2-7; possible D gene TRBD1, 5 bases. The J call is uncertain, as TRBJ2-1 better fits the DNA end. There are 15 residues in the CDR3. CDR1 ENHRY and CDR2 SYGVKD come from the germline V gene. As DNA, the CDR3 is TGTGCCATCAGTGAGTCAAAGGGGTTCAAGCTCGAGCAGTTCTTC. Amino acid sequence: CAISESKGFKLEQFF.

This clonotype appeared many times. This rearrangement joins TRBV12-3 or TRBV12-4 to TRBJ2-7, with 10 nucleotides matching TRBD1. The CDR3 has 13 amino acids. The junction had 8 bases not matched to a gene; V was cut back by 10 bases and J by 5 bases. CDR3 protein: CATGRTGGNEQYF. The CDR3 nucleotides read TGTGCCACCGGACGGACAGGGGGTAACGAGCAGTACTTC.

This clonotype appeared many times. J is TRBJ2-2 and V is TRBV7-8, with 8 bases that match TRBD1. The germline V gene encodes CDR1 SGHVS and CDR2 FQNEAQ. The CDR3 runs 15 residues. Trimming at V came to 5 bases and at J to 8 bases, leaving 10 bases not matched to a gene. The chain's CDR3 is CASSARQGAGGELFF. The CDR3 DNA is TGTGCCAGCAGCGCTCGCCAGGGGGCGGGTGGGGAGCTGTTTTTT.

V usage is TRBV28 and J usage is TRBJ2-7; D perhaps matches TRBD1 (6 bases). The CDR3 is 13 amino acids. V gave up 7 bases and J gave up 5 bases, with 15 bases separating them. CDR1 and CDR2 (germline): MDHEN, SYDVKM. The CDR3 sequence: CASTSVQGNEQYF. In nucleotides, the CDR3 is TGTGCCAGCACCTCAGTACAGGGAAACGAGCAGTACTTC. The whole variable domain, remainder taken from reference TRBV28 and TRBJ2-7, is DVKVTQSSRYLVKRTGEKVFLECVQDMDHENMFWYRQDPGLGLRLIYFSYDVKMKEKGDIPEGYSVSREKKERFSLILESASTNQTSMYLCASTSVQGNEQYFGPGTRLTVT.

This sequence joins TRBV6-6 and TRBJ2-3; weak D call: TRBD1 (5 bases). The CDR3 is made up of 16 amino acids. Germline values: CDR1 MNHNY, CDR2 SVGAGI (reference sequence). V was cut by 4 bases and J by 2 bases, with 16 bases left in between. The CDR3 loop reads CASSFQGFSDTDTQYF. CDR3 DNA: TGTGCCAGCAGTTTCCAGGGTTTTTCCGACACAGATACGCAGTATTTT.

Here the CDR3 reads CSSGTRGNYGYTF. Here the CDR3 DNA reads TGCAGCAGTGGAACCAGGGGTAACTATGGCTACACCTTC. J is TRBJ1-2 and V is TRBV29-1; a possible D gene is TRBD1 (6 bases). Trimming pared 8 bases from V and 1 base from J, leaving 14 bases between. The germline CDR1 and CDR2 sequences are SQVTM and ANQGSEA. This CDR3 comprises 13 residues.

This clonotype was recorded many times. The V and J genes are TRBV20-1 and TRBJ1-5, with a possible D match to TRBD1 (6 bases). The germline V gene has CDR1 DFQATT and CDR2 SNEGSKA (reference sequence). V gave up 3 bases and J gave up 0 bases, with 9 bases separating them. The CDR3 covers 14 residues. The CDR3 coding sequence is TGCAGTGCTAGCGCAGGGGATAGCAATCAGCCCCAGCATTTT. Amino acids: CSASAGDSNQPQHF.

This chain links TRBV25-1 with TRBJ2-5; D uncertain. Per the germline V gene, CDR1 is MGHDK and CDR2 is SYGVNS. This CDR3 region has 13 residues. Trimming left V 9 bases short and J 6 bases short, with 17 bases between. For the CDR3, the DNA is TGTGCCAGTTCCCCGTCGGGCGAACAGACCCAGTACTTC. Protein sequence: CASSPSGEQTQYF.

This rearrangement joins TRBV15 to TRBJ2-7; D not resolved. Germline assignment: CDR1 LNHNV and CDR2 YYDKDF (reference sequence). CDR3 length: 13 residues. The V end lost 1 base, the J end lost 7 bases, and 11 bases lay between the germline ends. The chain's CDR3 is CATSRVLNNEQYF. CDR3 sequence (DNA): TGTGCCACCAGCAGAGTACTCAACAATGAGCAGTACTTC.

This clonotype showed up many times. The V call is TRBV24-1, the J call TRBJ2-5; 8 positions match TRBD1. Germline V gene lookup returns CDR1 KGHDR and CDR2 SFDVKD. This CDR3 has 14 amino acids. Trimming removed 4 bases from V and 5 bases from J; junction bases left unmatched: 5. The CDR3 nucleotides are TGTGCCACCAGTGACACAGGGGGGAAGGAGACCCAGTACTTC. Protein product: CATSDTGGKETQYF.